This TCR beta chain was obtained from a study of cytotoxic CD8 clonotypes in ibrutinib-treated CLL. Study summary: The study included roughly 10 relapsed/refractory and over 14 treatment-naive patients; 17 to 18 had IGHV unmutated disease. Once treatment had gone on for a median of around 11 months, range 6 to 36, response samples were drawn. Study-level findings and limits: Pretreatment clonality was elevated relative to age-matched healthy donors and paralleled circulating CD8+ T-cell counts.

TCR beta libraries used about 2 micrograms of genomic DNA from cryopreserved PBMCs. This clone was seen more than once but under ten times. No antigen is known for it. From germline, CDR1 is PRHDT and CDR2 FYEKMQ (reference sequence). The V end lost 4 bases, the J end lost 2 bases, and 13 bases lay between the germline ends. The CDR3 is 15 residues long. Here immunoSEQ multiplex PCR was the method, and the copy in TCRdb shows in-frame clones only, minus some. Of fewer than 400,000 clones listed, 67% are singletons. This TCR came from a human donor with chronic lymphocytic leukemia. The specimen was PBMCs, collected after 36 months of ibrutinib treatment. This rearrangement joins TRBV13 to TRBJ2-3, with D possibly matching TRBD2 (7 bases). CDR3 sequence reads: CASSSQGTTTDTQYF. CDR3 coding DNA: TGTGCCAGCAGCTCCCAGGGGACTACCACAGATACGCAGTATTTT.